These 8 T cell receptor beta chains came from one sample sequenced in a study of blood T cells in healthy people across ages. A J-beta primer mix and a sample-barcoded 5' primer were used in a second PCR of about 6 to 12 cycles. MiXCR was run by TCRdb on the 5' RACE reads, yielding one entry per CDR3 protein. The sample lists about 780,000 distinct CDR3 sequences, around 50% seen once, with 15% to 20% in the top ten. The source material was blood. The receptor source for this set is a man aged 80 or over in good health.

The chain combines TRBV20-1 with TRBJ2-7, with 11 bases identical to TRBD2. CDR3 size: 17 residues. Germline loops: CDR1 DFQATT, CDR2 SNEGSKA (reference sequence). V trimming: 4 bases; J trimming: 2 bases; junction bases outside the gene matches: 13. The CDR3 nucleotides are TGCAGTGCTAACGGCGGACTAGCGGGTATGGAGACCTACGAGCAGTACTTC. It codes for CSANGGLAGMETYEQYF.

In this sample, this clonotype turned up a few times. It may be a read error: a sequence one base away is much more abundant. The gene calls are TRBV7-7 and TRBJ2-1, with D perhaps TRBD2 (5 bases). The J call is in doubt because the DNA end fits TRBJ2-7 better. Germline V gives CDR1 SSHAT, CDR2 FNYEAQ (reference sequence). This CDR3 region has 13 residues. CDR3 bases: TGTGCTAGCAGCCCAAGTGACTACAATGAGCAGTACTTC. The encoded protein is CASSPSDYNEQYF.

About this clonotype itself: A single base separates this from a much larger clone, so it may be a read error. The chain recombines TRBV7-6 with TRBJ2-5; D perhaps matches TRBD2 (6 bases). This CDR3 is 18 amino acids long. Germline V gene data show CDR1 as SGHVS and CDR2 as FNYEAQ. CDR3 coding DNA: TGTGCCAGCAGCTTAGCGGCGGTCATGGAGGGTTACCAAGAGACCCGGTACTTC. Translating gives CASSLAAVMEGYQETRYF. Full variable domain (rest looked up from reference TRBV7-6 and TRBJ2-5): GAGVSQSPRYKVTKRGQDVALRCDPISGHVSLYWYRQALGQGPEFLTYFNYEAQQDKSGLPNDRFSAERPEGSISTLTIQRTEQRDSAMYRCASSLAAVMEGYQETRYFGPGTRLLVL.

The V call is TRBV9, the J call TRBJ2-7, with a weak D call TRBD2 (6 bases). Trimming shortened V by 1 base and J by 3 bases, and 14 bases separated the two germline ends. The CDR3 is made up of 15 amino acids. Germline-derived CDR1 and CDR2 are SGDLS and YYNGEE. CDR3 protein: CASSVNPSAIYEQYF. CDR3 DNA: TGTGCCAGCAGCGTAAATCCTAGCGCGATCTACGAGCAGTACTTC. The full variable domain, rest sourced from reference TRBV9 and TRBJ2-7, is DSGVTQTPKHLITATGQRVTLRCSPRSGDLSVYWYQQSLDQGLQFLIQYYNGEERAKGNILERFSAQQFPDLHSELNLSSLELGDSALYFCASSVNPSAIYEQYFGPGTRLTVT.

The chain couples TRBV2 to TRBJ2-5; TRBD2 matches 8 bases. Trimming at V came to 7 bases and at J to 11 bases, leaving 15 bases not matched to a gene. This CDR3 region has 14 residues. Germline V gives CDR1 SNHLY, CDR2 FYNNEI. CDR3 residues: CASKTGGAYNEQYF. For the CDR3, the DNA is TGTGCCAGCAAAACGGGAGGGGCCTACAATGAGCAGTACTTC.

This clonotype showed up just a few times. The chain uses TRBV20-1 and TRBJ1-6; D uncertain. CDR3 length: 12 amino acids. V lost 5 bases and J 7 bases, leaving 9 bases between the germline ends. Germline V CDR1 and CDR2: DFQATT, SNEGSKA (reference sequence). The CDR3 here is CSAPYLNSPLHF. As DNA, the CDR3 is TGCAGTGCTCCCTACCTGAATTCACCCCTCCACTTT.

The gene calls are TRBV29-1 and TRBJ1-4; possibly TRBD1 for D (5 bases). The V gene's germline CDR1 is SQVTM and CDR2 ANQGSEA. The CDR3 is made up of 10 amino acids. Trimming cost V 7 bases and J 5 bases, with 5 bases left between them. CDR3: CSGGNEKLFF. In nucleotides, the CDR3 is TGCAGCGGGGGGAATGAAAAACTGTTTTTT.

This rearrangement joins TRBV7-9 to TRBJ2-3, with D maybe TRBD2 (6 bases). This CDR3 is 16 amino acids long. Per germline, CDR1 SEHNR and CDR2 FQNEAQ (reference sequence). Trimming took off 5 bases at V and 5 bases at J, with 20 bases between the two ends. This CDR3 is CASSRSRRGPEDTQYF. The CDR3 DNA sequence: TGTGCCAGCAGCCGGAGTCGGAGGGGCCCTGAAGATACGCAGTATTTT.